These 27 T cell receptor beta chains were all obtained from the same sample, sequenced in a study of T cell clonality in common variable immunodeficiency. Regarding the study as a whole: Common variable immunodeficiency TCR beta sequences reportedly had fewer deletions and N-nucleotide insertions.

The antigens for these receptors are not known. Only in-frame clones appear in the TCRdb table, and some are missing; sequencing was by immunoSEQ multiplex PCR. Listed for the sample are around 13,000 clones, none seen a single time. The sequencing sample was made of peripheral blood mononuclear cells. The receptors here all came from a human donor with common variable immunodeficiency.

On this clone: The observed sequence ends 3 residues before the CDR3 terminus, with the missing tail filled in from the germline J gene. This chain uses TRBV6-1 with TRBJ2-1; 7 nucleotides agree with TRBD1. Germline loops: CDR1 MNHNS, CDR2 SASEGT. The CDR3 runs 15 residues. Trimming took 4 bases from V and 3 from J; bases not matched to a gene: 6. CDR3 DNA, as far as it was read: TGTGCCAGCAGTGCGACAGGGTTGGGCTACAATGAG. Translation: CASSATGLGYNE. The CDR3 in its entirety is CASSATGLGYNEQFF.

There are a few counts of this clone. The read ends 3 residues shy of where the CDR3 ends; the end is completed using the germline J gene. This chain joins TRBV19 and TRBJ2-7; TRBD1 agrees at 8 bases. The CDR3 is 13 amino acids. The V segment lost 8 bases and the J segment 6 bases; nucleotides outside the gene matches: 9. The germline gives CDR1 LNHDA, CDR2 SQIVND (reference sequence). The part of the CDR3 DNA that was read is TGTGCCAGTTCCGACAGGGGTATAACCGAG. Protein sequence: CASSDRGITE. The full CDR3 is CASSDRGITEQYF.

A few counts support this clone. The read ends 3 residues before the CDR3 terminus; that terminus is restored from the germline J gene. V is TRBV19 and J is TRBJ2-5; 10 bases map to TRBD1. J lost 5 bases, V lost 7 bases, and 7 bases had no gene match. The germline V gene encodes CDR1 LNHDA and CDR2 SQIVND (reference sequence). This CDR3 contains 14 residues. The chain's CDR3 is CASTATGGAETQYF. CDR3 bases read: TGTGCCAGTACTGCGACAGGGGGCGCGGAGACC.

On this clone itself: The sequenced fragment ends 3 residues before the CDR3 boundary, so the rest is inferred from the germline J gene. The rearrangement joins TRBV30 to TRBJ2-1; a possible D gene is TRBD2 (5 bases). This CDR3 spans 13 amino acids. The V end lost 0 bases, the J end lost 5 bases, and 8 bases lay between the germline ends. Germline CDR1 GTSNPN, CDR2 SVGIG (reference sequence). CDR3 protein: CAWSVQADNEQFF. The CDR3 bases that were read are TGTGCCTGGAGTGTACAAGCGGACAATGAG.

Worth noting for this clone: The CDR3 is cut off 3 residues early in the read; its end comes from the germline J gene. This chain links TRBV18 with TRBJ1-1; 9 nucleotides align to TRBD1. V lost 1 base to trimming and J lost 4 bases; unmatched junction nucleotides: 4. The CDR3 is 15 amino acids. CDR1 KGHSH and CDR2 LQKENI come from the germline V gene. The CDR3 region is CASSPRTGEFTEAFF. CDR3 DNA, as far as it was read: TGTGCCAGCTCACCACGGACAGGGGAGTTCACTGAA.

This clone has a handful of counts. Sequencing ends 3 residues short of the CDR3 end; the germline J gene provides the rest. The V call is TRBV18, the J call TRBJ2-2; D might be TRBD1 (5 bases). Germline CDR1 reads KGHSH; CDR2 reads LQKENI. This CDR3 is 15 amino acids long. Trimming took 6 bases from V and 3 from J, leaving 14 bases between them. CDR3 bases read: TGTGCCAGCTCCGGCCAGGGTGTGGACACCGGGGAG. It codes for CASSGQGVDTGE. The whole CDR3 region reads CASSGQGVDTGELFF.

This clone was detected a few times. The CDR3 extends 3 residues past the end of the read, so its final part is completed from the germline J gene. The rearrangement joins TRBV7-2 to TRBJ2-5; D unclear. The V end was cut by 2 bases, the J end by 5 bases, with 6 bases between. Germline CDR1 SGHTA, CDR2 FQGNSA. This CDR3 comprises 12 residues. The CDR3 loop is CASSLTRETQYF. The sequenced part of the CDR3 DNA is TGTGCCAGCAGCTTAACTCGGGAGACC.

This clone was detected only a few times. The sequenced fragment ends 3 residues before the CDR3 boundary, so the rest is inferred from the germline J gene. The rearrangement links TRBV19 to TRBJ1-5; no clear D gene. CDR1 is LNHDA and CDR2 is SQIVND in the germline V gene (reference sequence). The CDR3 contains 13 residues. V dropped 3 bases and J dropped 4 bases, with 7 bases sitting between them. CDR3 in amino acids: CASSITVNQPQHF. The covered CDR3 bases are TGTGCCAGTAGTATTACGGTGAATCAGCCC.

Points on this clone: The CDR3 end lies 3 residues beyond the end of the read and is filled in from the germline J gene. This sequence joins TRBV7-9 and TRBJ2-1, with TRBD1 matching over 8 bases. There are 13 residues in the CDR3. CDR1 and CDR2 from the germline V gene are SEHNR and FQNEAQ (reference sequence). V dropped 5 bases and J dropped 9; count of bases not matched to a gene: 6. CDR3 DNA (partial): TGTGCCAGCAGCCCAGGGACAGGACGTGAG. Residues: CASSPGTGRE. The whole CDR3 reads CASSPGTGREQFF.

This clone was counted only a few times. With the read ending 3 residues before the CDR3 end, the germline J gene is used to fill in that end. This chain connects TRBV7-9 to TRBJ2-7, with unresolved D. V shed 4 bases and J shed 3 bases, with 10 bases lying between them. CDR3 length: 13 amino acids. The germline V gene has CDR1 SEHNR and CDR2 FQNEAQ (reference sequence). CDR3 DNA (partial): TGTGCCAGCAGCTCCGGGTGGAGCTACGAG. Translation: CASSSGWSYE. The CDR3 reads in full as CASSSGWSYEQYF.

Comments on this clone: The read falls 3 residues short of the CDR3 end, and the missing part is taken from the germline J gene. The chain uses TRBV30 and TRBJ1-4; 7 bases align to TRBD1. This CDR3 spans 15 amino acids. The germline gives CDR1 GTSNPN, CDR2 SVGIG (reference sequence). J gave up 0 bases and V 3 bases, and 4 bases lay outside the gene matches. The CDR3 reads CAWRADRATNEKLFF. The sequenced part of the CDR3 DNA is TGTGCCTGGAGGGCTGACAGGGCAACTAATGAAAAA.

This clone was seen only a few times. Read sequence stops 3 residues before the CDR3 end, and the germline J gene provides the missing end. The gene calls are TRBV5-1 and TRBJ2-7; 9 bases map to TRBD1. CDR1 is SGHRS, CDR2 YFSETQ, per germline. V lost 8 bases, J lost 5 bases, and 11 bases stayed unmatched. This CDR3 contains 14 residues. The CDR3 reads CASRPWTGANEQYF. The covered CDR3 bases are TGCGCCAGTCGACCCTGGACAGGGGCCAACGAG.

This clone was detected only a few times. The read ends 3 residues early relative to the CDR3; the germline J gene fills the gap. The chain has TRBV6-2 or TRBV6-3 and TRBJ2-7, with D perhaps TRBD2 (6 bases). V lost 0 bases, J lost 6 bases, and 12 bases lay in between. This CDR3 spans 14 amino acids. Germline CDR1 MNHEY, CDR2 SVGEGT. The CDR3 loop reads CASSYSHPRGEQYF. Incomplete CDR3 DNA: TGTGCCAGCAGTTACTCGCACCCGCGGGGCGAG.

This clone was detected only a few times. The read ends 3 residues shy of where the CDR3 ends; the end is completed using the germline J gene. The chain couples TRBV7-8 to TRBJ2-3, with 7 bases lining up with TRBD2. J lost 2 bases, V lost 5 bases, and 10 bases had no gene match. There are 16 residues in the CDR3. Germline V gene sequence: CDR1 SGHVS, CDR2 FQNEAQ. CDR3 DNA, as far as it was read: TGTGCCAGCAGCCCTTGGCGGGGGTTGTCCACAGATACG. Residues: CASSPWRGLSTDT. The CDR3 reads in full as CASSPWRGLSTDTQYF.

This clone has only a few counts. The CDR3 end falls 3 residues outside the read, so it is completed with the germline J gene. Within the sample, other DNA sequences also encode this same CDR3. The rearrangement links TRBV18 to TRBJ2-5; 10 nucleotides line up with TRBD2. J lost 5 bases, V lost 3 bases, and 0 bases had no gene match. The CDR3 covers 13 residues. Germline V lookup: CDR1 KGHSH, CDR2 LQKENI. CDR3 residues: CASSPGLAETQYF. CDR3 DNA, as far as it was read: TGTGCCAGCTCACCGGGACTAGCGGAGACC.

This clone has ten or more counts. Incomplete CDR3 DNA: TGTGCCAGCGTCGGGACAGGATTTAACACCGGGGAG. It codes for CASVGTGFNTGE. From start to end, the CDR3 is CASVGTGFNTGELFF. V gene TRBV2 combines with J gene TRBJ2-2; 8 nucleotides agree with TRBD1. From the germline J gene comes the end of the CDR3, since the read stops 3 residues before it. Germline lookup yields CDR1 SNHLY and CDR2 FYNNEI. The CDR3 consists of 15 residues. The V and J ends lost 8 bases and 2 bases, in that order; junction bases with no gene match: 7.

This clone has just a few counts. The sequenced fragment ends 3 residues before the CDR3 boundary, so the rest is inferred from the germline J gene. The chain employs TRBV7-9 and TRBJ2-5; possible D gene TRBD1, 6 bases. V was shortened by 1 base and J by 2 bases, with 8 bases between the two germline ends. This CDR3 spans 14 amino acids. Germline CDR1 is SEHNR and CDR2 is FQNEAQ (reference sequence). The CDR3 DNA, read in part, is TGTGCCAGCAGCTTAGGGACAGATCAAGAGACC. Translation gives CASSLGTDQET. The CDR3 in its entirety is CASSLGTDQETQYF.

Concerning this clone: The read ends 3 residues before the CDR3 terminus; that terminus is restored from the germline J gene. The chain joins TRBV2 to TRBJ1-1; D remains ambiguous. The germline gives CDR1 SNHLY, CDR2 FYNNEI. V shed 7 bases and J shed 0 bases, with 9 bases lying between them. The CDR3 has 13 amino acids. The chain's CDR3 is CASTAGLNTEAFF. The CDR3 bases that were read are TGTGCCAGCACGGCAGGTCTGAACACTGAA.

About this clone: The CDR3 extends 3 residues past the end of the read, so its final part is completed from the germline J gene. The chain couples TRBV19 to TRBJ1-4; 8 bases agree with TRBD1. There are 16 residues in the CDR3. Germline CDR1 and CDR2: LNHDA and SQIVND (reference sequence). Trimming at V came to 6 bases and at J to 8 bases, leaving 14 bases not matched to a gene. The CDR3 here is CASRATGVGEWEKLFF. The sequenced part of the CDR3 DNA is TGTGCCAGTAGAGCGACAGGGGTTGGGGAATGGGAAAAA.

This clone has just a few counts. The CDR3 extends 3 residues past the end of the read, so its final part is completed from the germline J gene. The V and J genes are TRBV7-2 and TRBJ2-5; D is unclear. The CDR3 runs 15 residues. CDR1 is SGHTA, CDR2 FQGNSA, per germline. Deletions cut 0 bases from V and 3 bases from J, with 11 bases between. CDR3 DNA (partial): TGTGCCAGCAGCTTAGCAAGTACACAGAAAGAGACC. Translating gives CASSLASTQKET. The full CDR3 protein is CASSLASTQKETQYF.

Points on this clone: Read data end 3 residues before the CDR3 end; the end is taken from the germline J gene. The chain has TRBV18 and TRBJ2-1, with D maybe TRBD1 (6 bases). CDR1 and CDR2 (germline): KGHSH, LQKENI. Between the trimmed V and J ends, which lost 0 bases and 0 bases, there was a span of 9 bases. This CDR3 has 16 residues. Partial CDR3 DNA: TGTGCCAGCTCACCACCGCGACAGGCCTCCTACAATGAG. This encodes CASSPPRQASYNE. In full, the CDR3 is CASSPPRQASYNEQFF.

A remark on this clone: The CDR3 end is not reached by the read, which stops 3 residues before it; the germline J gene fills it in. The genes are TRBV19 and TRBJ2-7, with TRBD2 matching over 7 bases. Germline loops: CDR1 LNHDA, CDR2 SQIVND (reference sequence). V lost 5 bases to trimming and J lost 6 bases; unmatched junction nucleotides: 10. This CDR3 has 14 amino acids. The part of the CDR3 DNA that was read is TGTGCCAGTAGTGTTTTAGCGGGTGAGGTCGAG. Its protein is CASSVLAGEVE. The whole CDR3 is CASSVLAGEVEQYF.

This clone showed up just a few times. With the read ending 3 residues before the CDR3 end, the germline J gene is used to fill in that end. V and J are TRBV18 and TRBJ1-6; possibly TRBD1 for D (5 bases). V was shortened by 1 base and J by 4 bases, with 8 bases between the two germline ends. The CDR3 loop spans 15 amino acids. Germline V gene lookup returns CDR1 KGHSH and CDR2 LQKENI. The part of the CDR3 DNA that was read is TGTGCCAGCTCACCACGCAGGGCGTATAATTCACCC. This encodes CASSPRRAYNSP. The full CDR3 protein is CASSPRRAYNSPLHF.

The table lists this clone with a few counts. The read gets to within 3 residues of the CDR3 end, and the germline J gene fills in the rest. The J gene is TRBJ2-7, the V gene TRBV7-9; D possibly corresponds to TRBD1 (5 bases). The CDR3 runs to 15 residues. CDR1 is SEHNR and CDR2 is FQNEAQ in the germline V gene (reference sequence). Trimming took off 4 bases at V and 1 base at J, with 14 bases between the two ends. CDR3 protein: CASSSKGAGSYEQYF. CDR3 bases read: TGTGCCAGCAGCTCCAAAGGGGCAGGGTCCTACGAG.

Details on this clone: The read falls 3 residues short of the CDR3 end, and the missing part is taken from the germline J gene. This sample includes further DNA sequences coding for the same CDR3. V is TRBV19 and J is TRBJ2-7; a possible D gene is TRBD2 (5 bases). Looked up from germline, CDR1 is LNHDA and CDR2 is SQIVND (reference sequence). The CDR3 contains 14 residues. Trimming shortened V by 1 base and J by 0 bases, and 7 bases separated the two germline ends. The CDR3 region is CASSIAGDSYEQYF. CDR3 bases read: TGTGCCAGTAGTATAGCCGGGGACTCCTACGAG.

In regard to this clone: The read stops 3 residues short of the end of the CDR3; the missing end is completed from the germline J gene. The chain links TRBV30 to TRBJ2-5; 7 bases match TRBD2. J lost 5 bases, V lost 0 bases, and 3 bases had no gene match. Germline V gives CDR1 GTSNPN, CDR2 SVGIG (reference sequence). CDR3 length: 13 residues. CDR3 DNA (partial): TGTGCCTGGAGTGTGACTAGCAGGGAGACC. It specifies CAWSVTSRET. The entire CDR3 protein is CAWSVTSRETQYF. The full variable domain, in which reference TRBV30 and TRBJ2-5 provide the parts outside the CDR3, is SQTIHQWPATLVQPVGSPLSLECTVEGTSNPNLYWYRQAAGRGLQLLFYSVGIGQISSEVPQNLSASRPQDRQFILSSKKLLLSDSGFYLCAWSVTSRETQYFGPGTRLLVL.

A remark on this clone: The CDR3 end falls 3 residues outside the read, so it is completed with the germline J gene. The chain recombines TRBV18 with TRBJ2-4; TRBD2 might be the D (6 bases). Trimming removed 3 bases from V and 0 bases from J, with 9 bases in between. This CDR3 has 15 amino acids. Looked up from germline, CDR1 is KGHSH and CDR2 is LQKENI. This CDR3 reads CASSPLGLAKNIQYF. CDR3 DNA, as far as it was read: TGTGCCAGCTCACCTTTGGGACTAGCCAAAAACATT.